The next 26 T cell receptor beta chains were all read from a single sample in a study of CD8 T cells in Susac syndrome. Random hexamers were used to reverse transcribe the RNA input (0.5 to 1 ug). One entry per CDR3 protein results from TCRdb running MiXCR on the immunoSEQ multiplex PCR reads. The top ten clones hold 0.093% of a sample with some 110,000 distinct CDR3 sequences, 85% to 95% of them seen once. Sequenced material: CD4+ T cells from PBMCs. Receptors originate from a human donor with multiple sclerosis.

V and J are TRBV9 and TRBJ2-2; D call uncertain. The germline gives CDR1 SGDLS, CDR2 YYNGEE. The V end was cut by 0 bases, the J end by 5 bases, with 11 bases between. This CDR3 comprises 15 residues. This CDR3 is CASSVGISETGELFF. CDR3 bases: TGTGCCAGCAGCGTAGGTATCTCGGAAACCGGGGAGCTGTTTTTT.

The rearrangement links TRBV20-1 to TRBJ2-3, with 7 bases fitting TRBD2. Trimming at V came to 1 base and at J to 3 bases, leaving 1 base not matched to a gene. CDR3 length: 13 amino acids. The germline CDR1 and CDR2 sequences are DFQATT and SNEGSKA (reference sequence). The CDR3 protein is CSARVGGTDTQYF. In nucleotides, the CDR3 is TGCAGTGCTAGAGTCGGGGGGACAGATACGCAGTATTTT.

This chain uses TRBV19 with TRBJ1-4; 9 nucleotides line up with TRBD1. Germline CDR1 LNHDA, CDR2 SQIVND (reference sequence). V was pared by 5 bases and J by 7 bases, with 14 bases of the junction left unmatched. The CDR3 runs to 17 residues. The CDR3 is CASSRTGAFAESEKLFF. The CDR3, as DNA: TGTGCCAGTAGTCGGACAGGGGCATTTGCGGAAAGTGAAAAACTGTTTTTT. The full variable domain, its missing parts supplied by reference TRBV19 and TRBJ1-4, is DGGITQSPKYLFRKEGQNVTLSCEQNLNHDAMYWYRQDPGQGLRLIYYSQIVNDFQKGDIAEGYSVSREKKESFPLTVTSAQKNPTAFYLCASSRTGAFAESEKLFFGSGTQLSVL.

The J gene is TRBJ1-2, the V gene TRBV6-5; D gene ambiguous. Germline V gene lookup returns CDR1 MNHEY and CDR2 SVGAGI. V was shortened by 5 bases and J by 3 bases, with 7 bases between the two germline ends. The CDR3 contains 12 residues. The CDR3 protein is CASSNRYYGYTF. CDR3 coding DNA: TGTGCCAGCAGTAACCGATACTATGGCTACACCTTC.

This sequence joins TRBV12-5 and TRBJ2-6; TRBD1 aligns across 7 bases. This CDR3 is 15 amino acids long. The germline gives CDR1 LGHNT, CDR2 FRNRAP. V trimming: 5 bases; J trimming: 2 bases; junction bases outside the gene matches: 3. CDR3 in DNA: TGTGCTAGTGGTCGTCAGGGGGCTGGGGCCAACGTCCTGACTTTC. It encodes CASGRQGAGANVLTF.

The chain joins TRBV3-1 to TRBJ1-6; no definite D call. V gave up 3 bases and J gave up 4 bases, with 7 bases separating them. The CDR3 length is 14 residues. Germline V gene lookup returns CDR1 LGHDT and CDR2 YNNKEL (reference sequence). This CDR3 is CASSQRPYNSPLHF. The CDR3 DNA follows: TGTGCCAGCAGCCAGCGGCCGTATAATTCACCCCTCCACTTT.

J is TRBJ2-1 and V is TRBV19; 7 bases agree with TRBD1. The J segment lost 4 bases and the V segment lost 7 bases, leaving 19 bases of the junction unmatched. CDR1 is LNHDA, CDR2 SQIVND, per germline (reference sequence). The CDR3 has 18 residues. The CDR3 sequence: CASTQTWGSGTEYNEQFF. In nucleotides, the CDR3 is TGTGCCAGTACCCAAACCTGGGGCTCCGGGACAGAGTACAATGAGCAGTTCTTC.

CDR3 sequence: CAIQGFYNSPLHF. CDR3 DNA sequence: TGTGCCATCCAAGGGTTTTATAATTCACCCCTCCACTTT. V usage is TRBV28 and J usage is TRBJ1-6; D is unresolved. CDR1 MDHEN and CDR2 SYDVKM come from the germline V gene. V dropped 10 bases and J dropped 4 bases, with 11 bases sitting between them. This CDR3 has 13 residues.

CDR3 loop: CASSPTSGTNTGELFF. Here the CDR3 DNA reads TGTGCCAGCTCACCAACGTCCGGGACAAACACCGGGGAGCTGTTTTTT. The rearrangement links TRBV18 to TRBJ2-2; D is perhaps TRBD1 (6 bases). The germline V and J ends were trimmed by 2 bases and 2 bases, with 12 bases remaining between them. CDR1 is KGHSH and CDR2 is LQKENI in the germline V gene. The CDR3 extends over 16 amino acids.

V is TRBV7-9 and J is TRBJ2-4; D unresolved. V was cut by 3 bases and J by 0 bases, with 6 bases left in between. Germline V CDR1 and CDR2: SEHNR, FQNEAQ (reference sequence). The CDR3 has 14 residues. The CDR3 here is CASSFRRAKNIQYF. The CDR3 coding sequence is TGTGCCAGCAGCTTTAGGAGAGCCAAAAACATTCAGTACTTC.

The V call is TRBV28, the J call TRBJ1-4; D is perhaps TRBD1 (6 bases). CDR3 size: 13 residues. Germline V gives CDR1 MDHEN, CDR2 SYDVKM. Trimming stripped 6 bases from V and 8 bases from J, with 13 bases between. The CDR3 is CASRPGGLEKLFF. CDR3 bases: TGTGCCAGCAGACCGGGGGGGCTGGAAAAACTGTTTTTT. The full variable domain, in which reference TRBV28 and TRBJ1-4 provide the parts outside the CDR3, is DVKVTQSSRYLVKRTGEKVFLECVQDMDHENMFWYRQDPGLGLRLIYFSYDVKMKEKGDIPEGYSVSREKKERFSLILESASTNQTSMYLCASRPGGLEKLFFGSGTQLSVL.

In DNA, the CDR3 is TGCGCCAGCAGTGAGTCGGTTGTCTCGTACGAGCAGTACTTC. Translation: CASSESVVSYEQYF. V gene TRBV10-1 combines with J gene TRBJ2-7; D not certain. The germline V and J ends were trimmed by 0 bases and 4 bases, with 10 bases remaining between them. The CDR3 is made up of 14 amino acids. Germline CDR1 WNHNN, CDR2 SYGVQD (reference sequence).

DNA for the CDR3: TGCGCCAGCAGCGCGGGGACTCCCTTAGGGGAGCAGTACTTC. Its translation: CASSAGTPLGEQYF. The V call is TRBV5-1, the J call TRBJ2-7, with a weak D call TRBD2 (6 bases). Germline CDR1 reads SGHRS; CDR2 reads YFSETQ. CDR3 length equals 14 residues. Trimming cost V 4 bases and J 7 bases, with 18 bases left between them.

The J gene is TRBJ1-2, the V gene TRBV30; no reliable D call. V was pared by 4 bases and J by 4 bases, with 13 bases between. The CDR3 loop spans 13 amino acids. The germline CDR1 and CDR2 sequences are GTSNPN and SVGIG (reference sequence). The CDR3 nucleotides read TGTGCCTGGACCGTCCTCTCCCCCTATGGCTACACCTTC. This translates into CAWTVLSPYGYTF.

The V and J genes are TRBV28 and TRBJ1-2; no clear D gene. With 7 bases removed from V and 1 base from J, the gap between germline ends came to 10 bases. The CDR3 loop spans 13 amino acids. Germline values: CDR1 MDHEN, CDR2 SYDVKM. The CDR3 loop is CASTYRYNYGYTF. CDR3 coding DNA: TGTGCCAGCACGTATCGATATAACTATGGCTACACCTTC.

Only one count was recorded for this clonotype. The chain is built from TRBV5-8 and TRBJ2-2, with D unresolved. The length of the CDR3 is 16 residues. The germline V and J ends were trimmed by 0 bases and 0 bases, with 9 bases remaining between them. Germline V gene lookup returns CDR1 SGHTS and CDR2 YDEGEE. The CDR3 protein is CASSLVSAANTGELFF. Written as DNA, the CDR3 is TGTGCCAGCAGCTTGGTGTCAGCCGCGAACACCGGGGAGCTGTTTTTT.

This chain connects TRBV7-9 to TRBJ1-5, with 7 nucleotides matching TRBD1. V lost 5 bases and J lost 7; bases outside the gene matches: 5. The CDR3 is 13 residues long. The V gene's germline CDR1 is SEHNR and CDR2 FQNEAQ (reference sequence). In DNA form, the CDR3 reads TGTGCCAGCAGCCGACAGGGCGGCCAGCCCCAGCATTTT. It is translated as CASSRQGGQPQHF. The entire variable domain, with the rest obtained from reference TRBV7-9 and TRBJ1-5, is as follows: DTGVSQNPRHKITKRGQNVTFRCDPISEHNRLYWYRQTLGQGPEFLTYFQNEAQLEKSRLLSDRFSAERPKGSFSTLEIQRTEQGDSAMYLCASSRQGGQPQHFGDGTRLSIL.

The chain recombines TRBV7-2 with TRBJ2-7; no clear D. Germline assignment: CDR1 SGHTA and CDR2 FQGNSA. The CDR3 extends over 14 amino acids. V was pared by 3 bases and J by 2 bases, with 11 bases between. In DNA form, the CDR3 reads TGTGCCAGCAGCTTGTGGCACACTACCTACGAGCAGTACTTC. This gives the protein CASSLWHTTYEQYF.

This chain uses TRBV12-3 or TRBV12-4 with TRBJ1-5; 7 nucleotides match TRBD1. The CDR3 totals 14 residues. The V and J ends lost 7 bases and 4 bases, in that order; junction bases with no gene match: 7. CDR3 residues: CASIKGGQNQPQHF. The DNA of the CDR3 is TGTGCCAGCATCAAGGGGGGACAGAATCAGCCCCAGCATTTT.

This clonotype was seen a single time. V gene TRBV9 combines with J gene TRBJ1-6; weak D call: TRBD1 (5 bases). Trimming stripped 0 bases from V and 6 bases from J, with 7 bases between. This CDR3 region has 14 residues. Germline V gene lookup returns CDR1 SGDLS and CDR2 YYNGEE. In DNA, the CDR3 is TGTGCCAGCAGCGTAGAGCAGGGTAATTCACCCCTCCACTTT. This sequence encodes CASSVEQGNSPLHF. The full variable domain, its missing parts supplied by reference TRBV9 and TRBJ1-6, is DSGVTQTPKHLITATGQRVTLRCSPRSGDLSVYWYQQSLDQGLQFLIQYYNGEERAKGNILERFSAQQFPDLHSELNLSSLELGDSALYFCASSVEQGNSPLHFGNGTRLTVT.

V is TRBV4-1 and J is TRBJ2-1, with 7 positions matching TRBD1. Germline values: CDR1 MGHRA, CDR2 YSYEKL. The ends lost 3 bases at V and 4 bases at J; junction bases unmatched: 6. This CDR3 region has 15 residues. CDR3 sequence: CASSQPDRAYNEQFF. The CDR3 DNA reads TGCGCCAGCAGCCAGCCTGACAGGGCTTACAATGAGCAGTTCTTC.

The CDR3 sequence is CASSPFGPYEQYF. In DNA form, the CDR3 reads TGTGCCAGCAGCCCCTTCGGCCCCTACGAGCAGTACTTC. The chain joins TRBV7-3 to TRBJ2-7; D is unclear. The V end lost 5 bases, the J end lost 2 bases, and 10 bases lay between the germline ends. This CDR3 spans 13 amino acids. The germline CDR1 and CDR2 sequences are SGHTA and FQGTGA. The entire variable domain, with the rest obtained from reference TRBV7-3 and TRBJ2-7, is as follows: GAGVSQTPSNKVTEKGKYVELRCDPISGHTALYWYRQSLGQGPEFLIYFQGTGAADDSGLPNDRFFAVRPEGSVSTLKIQRTERGDSAVYLCASSPFGPYEQYFGPGTRLTVT.

The chain is built from TRBV11-1 and TRBJ2-2; unclear D gene. The CDR3 covers 13 residues. Germline CDR1 and CDR2: SGHAT and FQDESV (reference sequence). The CDR3 reads CAIRSLNTGELFF. For the CDR3, the DNA is TGTGCTATCCGGTCTCTCAATACCGGGGAGCTGTTTTTT.

In its sample, this clonotype was seen a few times. The V gene is TRBV6-4, the J gene TRBJ2-2, with 7 bases identical to TRBD1. V dropped 9 bases and J dropped 1; count of bases not matched to a gene: 5. The CDR3 loop spans 14 amino acids. Germline CDR1 and CDR2: MRHNA and SNTAGT. The DNA for the CDR3 is TGTGCCAGTAAACAGGGGATGAACACCGGGGAGCTGTTTTTT. Translation gives CASKQGMNTGELFF.

This clonotype showed up just a few times. V is TRBV11-2 and J is TRBJ2-5; TRBD1 aligns across 9 bases. Germline CDR1 reads SGHAT; CDR2 reads FQNNGV. Germline trimming cut 5 bases from V and 5 bases from J; bases unmatched to any gene: 6. The CDR3 contains 14 residues. As DNA, the CDR3 is TGTGCCAGCAGCCCCCGACAGGGGGTCGAGACCCAGTACTTC. Protein product: CASSPRQGVETQYF.

The chain is built from TRBV2 and TRBJ1-1; possibly TRBD1 for D (5 bases). The ends were cut back, 6 bases at V and 1 base at J, with 12 bases in the middle. The germline V gene has CDR1 SNHLY and CDR2 FYNNEI. This CDR3 region has 14 residues. CDR3 nucleotides: TGTGCCAGCAGAAGCAGGGTGCAGAACACTGAAGCTTTCTTT. Protein: CASRSRVQNTEAFF.